This T cell receptor beta chain emerged from a study of T cells in Graves' hyperthyroidism and ophthalmopathy. The study's findings and limits: Researchers found most expanded thyroid clonotypes above 0.001 in blood as well.

RNA transcripts gave rise to amplified TCR beta CDR3 regions. The TCR CDR3 first-round RT-PCR relied on the HTBI primer set. MiXCR was run by TCRdb on the multiplex PCR reads, yielding one entry per CDR3 protein. The sample shows around 500,000 distinct CDR3 sequences, about 20% of them seen only once. Regarding this clonotype: Its antigen remains unknown.

This CDR3 has 14 residues. V gave up 5 bases and J gave up 4 bases; unmatched junction bases: 4. CDR1 is SGHTA and CDR2 is FQGTGA in the germline V gene. This chain connects TRBV7-3 to TRBJ2-1; TRBD1 aligns across 8 bases. Sequencing input: blood. The source is a woman aged 70-85 years with Graves' ophthalmopathy. CDR3 sequence: CASSPDRVYNEQFF. CDR3 coding DNA: TGTGCCAGCAGCCCGGACAGGGTTTACAATGAGCAGTTCTTC.